This is a list of T cell receptor beta chains from one sample in a study of blood T cell repertoires in COVID-19. Here immunoSEQ multiplex PCR was the method, and the copy in TCRdb shows in-frame clones only, minus some. The table lists 150,000 or so clones, 82% of them singletons. The material sequenced was peripheral blood. The receptors stem from a woman in her forties with COVID-19, enrolled during active disease. Each CDR3 is given with its conserved first and last residue. D genes are given only for firm matches. The size of a clone is reported for some rows only, either as once, few or many, or as a class for expanded clones.

d_call j_call v_call clone_size cdr3_aa cdr3_nt
. TRBJ1-5 TRBV27 few CASSYMGNQPQHF TGTGCCAGCAGTTACATGGGCAATCAGCCCCAGCATTTT
. TRBJ2-1 TRBV6-5 . CASITPLREQFF TGTGCCAGCATTACTCCTTTGCGTGAGCAGTTCTTC
. TRBJ2-1 TRBV9 . CASSVVGDSIYNEQFF TGTGCCAGCAGCGTAGTGGGGGACTCGATCTACAATGAGCAGTTCTTC
TRBD2 TRBJ2-1 TRBV12-5 . CASGSREGEQFF TGTGCTAGTGGGTCGCGGGAGGGGGAGCAGTTCTTC
. TRBJ2-5 TRBV20-1 . CSAAQETQYF TGCAGTGCGGCACAAGAGACCCAGTACTTC
TRBD2 TRBJ2-2 TRBV5-4 . CASSSSGGPGTGELFF TGTGCCAGCAGCTCTAGCGGGGGACCCGGAACCGGGGAGCTGTTTTTT
. TRBJ2-1 TRBV5-1 . CASSLALSRGYNEQFF TGCGCCAGCAGCTTGGCCCTTAGTAGGGGGTACAATGAGCAGTTCTTC
. TRBJ2-3 TRBV10-2 . CASSEELHTDTQYF TGCGCCAGCAGTGAGGAATTACACACAGATACGCAGTATTTT
TRBD1 TRBJ1-1 TRBV30 . CAWSVQGFPEAFF TGTGCCTGGAGTGTACAGGGGTTCCCTGAAGCTTTCTTT
TRBD2 TRBJ2-3 TRBV13 . CASSLRRPGLAADTQYF TGTGCCAGCAGCTTACGCAGACCGGGACTAGCGGCAGATACGCAGTATTTT